This T cell receptor beta chain was captured by sequencing in a study of identical twins. The CDR3 length is 15 residues. V was clipped by 3 bases and J by 8 bases; unmatched bases: 8. This clonotype was counted many times. MiXCR, applied by TCRdb to the 5' RACE reads, yields one record per CDR3 protein. The repertoire holds about 340,000 distinct CDR3 sequences, with around 9% as singletons. This TCR was recovered from a woman aged 45-60 years in good health. The specimen was naive T cells sorted from blood. The chain is built from TRBV12-3 or TRBV12-4 and TRBJ2-1; the match to TRBD2 covers 9 bases. CDR3 in amino acids: CASSFFSGSIHEQFF. CDR3 nucleotide sequence: TGTGCCAGCAGTTTTTTTAGCGGGAGTATCCATGAGCAGTTCTTC.